In this sample, the clone carrying this T cell receptor beta chain turned up a few times. cDNA molecules carried unique molecular identifiers, and template switching added a universal primer site. TCRdb re-called the 5' RACE reads with MiXCR, one entry per CDR3 protein. The sample yields 500,000 or so distinct CDR3 sequences, 13% to 15% seen once. These data originate in a study of identical twins. The V segment lost 4 bases and the J segment 4 bases; nucleotides outside the gene matches: 11. Germline V lookup: CDR1 SGHRS, CDR2 YFSETQ. This CDR3 comprises 16 residues. The same sample was also studied in work on yellow fever vaccine responses in identical twins.

The receptor was derived from a woman younger than 35 in good health. The sequenced material came from CD4+ T cells sorted from blood. The gene calls are TRBV5-1 and TRBJ2-7; 10 positions agree with TRBD1. CDR3: CASSRDPTGGSYEQYF. CDR3 nucleotide sequence: TGCGCCAGCAGCAGGGACCCGACAGGGGGCAGTTACGAGCAGTACTTC.